This T cell receptor (beta chain) was captured by sequencing in a study of blood T cell repertoires in COVID-19. The ends were cut back, 6 bases at V and 4 bases at J, with 16 bases in the middle. The CDR3 totals 16 residues. Germline loops: CDR1 LNHDA, CDR2 SQIVND (reference sequence). Only in-frame clones appear in the TCRdb table, and some are missing; sequencing was by immunoSEQ multiplex PCR. Of 150,000 to 200,000 clones detected, 86% appear once; the ten largest clones hold roughly 7%. The TCR comes from a woman aged 80 or over in a cohort sampled during active or convalescent COVID-19. This rearrangement joins TRBV19 to TRBJ2-6, with TRBD1 as a possible D gene (7 bases). Sequenced: peripheral blood. The CDR3 here is CASSSEGAGGANVLTF. CDR3 in DNA: TGTGCCAGTAGCTCGGAGGGGGCGGGAGGGGCCAACGTCCTGACTTTC.